The clone carrying this TCR beta chain occurred a few times. What it recognizes is unknown. This entry belongs to a study of blood T cells in healthy people across ages. Overall study context: When template switching was applied, about one barcoded beta molecule was captured per two T cells. Study observations and caveats: Researchers said unsorted PBMCs prevented a conclusive naive versus antigen-experienced comparison.

A sample-barcoded 5' primer and a J-beta primer mix were used in a second PCR of roughly 6 to 11 cycles. Unique molecular identifiers of 12 random nucleotides labeled each cDNA. A single record per CDR3 protein comes from TCRdb applying MiXCR to the 5' RACE reads. The sample contains 1.2 million to 1.5 million distinct CDR3 sequences, approximately 42% of which appear only once. The clonotype comes from a woman aged 18-29 years in good health. The sample was blood.

Here the CDR3 reads CASGLATGATNEKLFF. The DNA of the CDR3 is TGTGCTAGTGGTTTGGCTACAGGCGCAACTAATGAAAAACTGTTTTTT. V and J are TRBV12-5 and TRBJ1-4, with D tentatively TRBD1 (5 bases). This CDR3 is 16 amino acids long. V was shortened by 1 base and J by 0 bases, with 9 bases between the two germline ends. Germline assignment: CDR1 LGHNT and CDR2 FRNRAP.